This T cell receptor beta chain was observed in a study of OX40 agonist ivuxolimab in advanced cancers. Turning to the study itself: Treatment received earlier with anti-PD-1, anti-PD-L1 or anti-CTLA-4 agents was allowed, and over 30% had some.

Patients who had autoimmune disease history or got systemic immunosuppression were left out. As to this clone: What it binds is not known.

Some clones are missing from TCRdb's copy, which holds only in-frame ones; the method was immunoSEQ multiplex PCR. Here the sample spans 53,000 or so clones, around four fifths being singletons. Findings of the study overall: No determination was made of the antigen specificity of the expanded peripheral T cells. CD4+ and CD8+ blood T cells expanded clonally by week 6 at 0.1 to 3.0 mg/kg.

V trimming: 7 bases; J trimming: 4 bases; junction bases outside the gene matches: 9. Per the germline V gene, CDR1 is SEHNR and CDR2 is FQNEAQ (reference sequence). This CDR3 is built from 14 residues. The sequencing used CD4+ or CD8+ T cells sorted from blood, collected in a trial of the OX40 agonist ivuxolimab. This sequence joins TRBV7-9 and TRBJ2-5; 7 bases agree with TRBD1. This sequence originates from an adult with an advanced solid tumor such as melanoma, head and neck, liver or kidney cancer. The CDR3 region is CASTGTAAGETQYF. DNA for the CDR3: TGTGCCAGCACGGGGACAGCGGCGGGAGAGACCCAGTACTTC.